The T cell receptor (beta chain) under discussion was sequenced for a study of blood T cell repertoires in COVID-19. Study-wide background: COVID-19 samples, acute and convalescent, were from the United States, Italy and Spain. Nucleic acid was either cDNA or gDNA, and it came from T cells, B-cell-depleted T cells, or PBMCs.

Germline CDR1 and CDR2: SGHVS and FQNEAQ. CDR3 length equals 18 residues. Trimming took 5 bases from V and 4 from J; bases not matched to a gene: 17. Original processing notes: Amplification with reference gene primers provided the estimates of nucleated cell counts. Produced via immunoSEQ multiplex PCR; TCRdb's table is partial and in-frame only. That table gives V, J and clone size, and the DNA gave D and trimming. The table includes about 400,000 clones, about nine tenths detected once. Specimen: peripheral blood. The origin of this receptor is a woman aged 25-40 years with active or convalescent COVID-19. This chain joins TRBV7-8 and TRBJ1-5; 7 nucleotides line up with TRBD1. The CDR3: CASSTRPGTARDNQPQHF. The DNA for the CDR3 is TGTGCCAGCAGCACTCGTCCCGGGACAGCCCGAGATAATCAGCCCCAGCATTTT.